Reported below is one T cell receptor (beta chain). Antigen specificity is unknown. The entry originates in a study of identical twins. Overall study results and limits: Cross-sectional statistics, not tracking of the same donors, supported the conclusions. Abundant beta clonotypes from cord blood had fewer insertions, unlike memory repertoires, which showed none. Zero-insertion findings could be partly confounded by invariant cells (MAIT and iNKT cells). Out-of-frame sharing of TCR alpha in monozygotic twins was underestimated by models.

In TCRdb, the 5' RACE reads were re-called with MiXCR into one record per CDR3 protein. Here the sample spans 450,000 to 600,000 distinct CDR3 sequences, about a fifth being singletons. These data are also associated with another study on yellow fever vaccine responses in identical twins.

This clonotype was obtained from a woman between 18 and 30 years old in good health. The sequenced material came from CD4+ T cells sorted from blood.

The CDR3: CASSSLFGTVLNNEQFF. In nucleotides, the CDR3 is TGCGCCAGCAGCTCCTTGTTTGGGACGGTCCTAAACAATGAGCAGTTCTTC. This sequence joins TRBV4-1 and TRBJ2-1, with D perhaps given as TRBD1 or TRBD2 (5 bases each). V was clipped by 5 bases and J by 5 bases, with 22 bases between them. This CDR3 comprises 17 residues. Germline V gene data show CDR1 as MGHRA and CDR2 as YSYEKL.